Included here is one T cell receptor (beta chain) sequence, with context. Its antigen is not yet known. Base qualities are not provided; no much larger clone lies one nucleotide away. The data stem from a study of cytomegalovirus exposure and HLA in healthy donors (dated by TCRdb to about 2017). Some background on the complete study: An earlier analysis of about 560 of the donors reported 276 Gb of sequence data and around 100 million unique TCR beta sequences obtained from about 200 million T cells. About 280 gigabases of sequencing data and tens of millions of unique TCR sequences were included in an early release covering over 600 HLA-typed donors. Of the approximately 400 genotyped donors, 75% to 85% were placed in the genetic ancestry cluster associated with self-reported Caucasian donors. The study aimed to test whether cataloging public T cell receptors could reveal signatures of past pathogen exposure. The T cell repertoires of 700 or so subjects were profiled by immunosequencing and related to cytomegalovirus serostatus. Along with the approximately 650-subject first cohort, a separate validation cohort of approximately 110 different subjects was used. To predict cytomegalovirus infection status, the study brought together high-throughput TCR immunosequencing, statistical association of individual TCRs with disease status, and machine learning. To study patterns of TCR occurrence, a later analysis re-analyzed previously published TCR beta repertoires from just over 650 donors and added high-resolution HLA genotyping. In the later analysis, no new phenotypic data were used to find candidate immune exposures; instead, reliance was placed on TCR beta sequences and their occurrence across donors. To decide whether each TCR beta V gene segment behaved as functional or pseudogenic, an earlier analysis of some 600 of the donors relied on high-throughput TCR beta sequencing. Alongside the repertoire data, information on donor age, sex, ethnicity and CMV serostatus was compiled. In a later genetic analysis, genome-wide SNP genotypes for about 65% of the roughly 700 donors were used, and that subset was treated as a discovery cohort. All discovery cohort repertoires had been generated using a single sequencing platform. HLA typing covered class I and class II loci at four-digit resolution. Typing coverage differed by locus: A, B, C, DRB1 and DQB1 were typed in roughly 629-630 donors, DQA1 in about 510, DPA1 in roughly 590, and DPB1 in about 450. Four or five DR-DQ haplotypes were handled as single units for association and clustering, since linkage in the cohort was strong. Among some 410 genotyped donors of the cohort, an average of around 240,000 unique TCR beta nucleotide sequences was sequenced per donor, of which about 19% were non-productive.

On the study overall, not on this receptor specifically: In an earlier analysis of around 500 of the donors, most TCR beta V segments appeared in productive rearrangements about 87% or about 30% of the time, broadly matching IMGT annotations. Specific HLA alleles were associated with 16,951 TCR beta sequences at a false discovery rate of 0.05 in a later analysis. Linkage disequilibrium might explain the correlated functional status among segregating V segments, but an unknown experimental factor could not be excluded. Because counts were too low, roughly 17 rarely observed V segments, including chromosome 9 orphons, were left out of the earlier analysis of about 500 of the donors. Immune exposure information for the cohort was limited to CMV serostatus. Compared with the roughly 600-donor mean, donors in an Asian-associated ancestry cluster had fewer N-insertions in productive TCRs, according to a later genetic analysis. In a later analysis, HLA-associated TCR beta chains were found to be more clonally expanded and to have lower generation probabilities than equally common non-associated chains. The 87-base-pair reads could not distinguish some IMGT-functional V segments, including TRBV6-2 and TRBV6-3, so those segments were excluded. Across donors, most TCR sequences were observed very rarely, whereas some public TCRs were present in many individuals. A group of highly shared sequence variants was considered likely to be a technical artifact of the sequencing pipeline. In a later genetic analysis, a missense DCLRE1C variant was associated with V-gene and J-gene trimming of TCR beta chains, and the association was replicated in an independent cohort. The study gave a list of 150 to 200 TCR beta chains associated with cytomegalovirus. The presence/absence analyses assumed that sequencing depth was roughly uniform across donors, and that assumption may not be true. According to a later analysis, parvovirus B19, influenza, CMV and Epstein-Barr virus appeared linked to several top co-occurrence clusters. In vitro tests confirmed that three of the cytomegalovirus-associated TCR beta chains recognize cytomegalovirus antigens. The cohort was sequenced for TCR beta chains only, and without alpha or paired-chain data the features that could be detected were limited. Most CMV-associated TCR beta chains appeared to be HLA-restricted in a later analysis, and the HLA associations seemed to be driven largely by CMV exposure. It was suggested by the authors that the approach could potentially be generalized to other disease states and immunological phenotypes. A further reported finding was that TCR beta sequences accurately predicted the HLA-A and HLA-B alleles for most subjects in the first cohort. In a later analysis, the rate of TCR association differed among HLA loci, with DRB1 alleles having the most associated TCRs and HLA-C alleles having the fewest. In both the original and validation cohorts, the classifier was reported to diagnose cytomegalovirus status with high specificity and sensitivity. Because HLA typing was unavailable for some donors at each locus, only the typed subset was used in association tests. When HLA alleles, especially DR and DQ, strongly co-occurred, TCR associations were difficult to assign to individual alleles.

The CDR3 goes from the cysteine to the phenylalanine over 12 residues. Only CDR3 DNA remains: 36 bases, in frame from the first base. V has 4 bases trimmed and J has 6 bases trimmed; junction bases matching no gene number 3. CDR1 and CDR2 are drawn from the germline V gene: MDHEN, SYDVKM. Library prep was done by the immunoSEQ multiplex PCR assay. For the multiplex PCR, a mixture combining 60 forward primers for TCR Vbeta segments and 13 reverse primers for TCR Jbeta segments was used. Amplification of the CDR3 region of rearranged TCR beta genes was performed with a multiplex PCR assay on genomic DNA. On the Illumina HiSeq System, the amplified TCR beta libraries were sequenced as 87-base-pair reads. As for how the authors treated the data: A later analysis tallied 80 million to 95 million unique TCR beta chains across the roughly 610 repertoires, and about 10 million of those chains were shared by two or more donors. A nearest-neighbor algorithm error-corrected the raw reads and collapsed the reads into unique sequences, merging closely related sequences to remove PCR and sequencing errors. CDR3 sequences were aligned to IMGT reference sequences to assign V, D and J gene segments. For a sequence to be retained, a match of at least six nucleotides was required to both a V gene segment and a J gene segment. Rearrangements were called productive when the CDR3 lacked stop codons and stayed in frame with V and J; all others were non-productive. Following IMGT convention, CDR3 was defined as the stretch from the second conserved V-encoded cysteine up to the conserved J-encoded phenylalanine. Sequences without an unambiguous match to a single V gene segment were excluded from the earlier analysis of about 600 of the donors. In an earlier analysis of approximately 500 of the donors, a V segment was called functional when productive rearrangements were above 56.7%, and segregating when the standard deviation between donors exceeded 5%. To diagnose cytomegalovirus status from the catalog of TCR beta chain sequences, a statistical classification framework was built. In a later analysis, TCR nucleotide sequences were compared against IMGT/GENE-DB human TR gene sequences so that V and J genes could be assigned. The TCRdist pipeline was used in a later analysis to assign CDR3 sequences and most-parsimonious VDJ recombination scenarios. A later analysis defined each TCR beta chain by its CDR3 amino acid sequence plus V-gene family, and excluded reads lacking a unique V-gene family. To address suspected cross-contamination and a sequencing artifact, a later analysis removed some 620 highly shared, low-generation-probability nucleotide sequences. In a later analysis, a clonal expansion index for each public chain was calculated from normalized within-repertoire ranks of inferred template counts. Generation probabilities in a later analysis came from a VDJ recombination model fitted to out-of-frame rearrangements, and those results were checked against IGoR. In a later analysis, TCR-TCR, TCR-HLA and TCR-CMV co-occurrence was scored with hypergeometric tests, and a repertoire-size bias correction was applied to TCR pairs. A later analysis estimated false discovery rates by permuting HLA or CMV assignments 20 times. In a later analysis, co-occurring TCRs were grouped using DBSCAN, and TCRdist sequence similarity was added for clustering within HLA-allele-positive subsets. Co-occurrence clustering excluded repertoires with fewer than 30,000 or more than 120,000 public chains, plus five with anomalous nucleotide sharing. TCRdb took this table from immuneACCESS and kept in-frame rearrangements with V and J called. Such tables lack part of the clones; where checked against another copy, unresolved V genes explain under half of the gap, and the rest is unexplained. V and J calls and clone size are given by that table; D and trimming were obtained from the DNA. This sample holds about 25,000 clones; about four fifths were observed only once. More than 4.5% of the sample belongs to the ten largest clones.

The cohort comprised around 700 healthy bone marrow donors. Cohort members were all nominally healthy when sampled, although unrecorded immune exposures were likely present. The donor tested CMV seronegative, placing the donor among the 352 seronegative members of the cohort. Every donor gave a peripheral blood sample, and the peripheral blood mononuclear cells from that sample were used for TCR beta sequencing. The Qiagen DNeasy Blood Extraction Kit was used to extract genomic DNA from the blood cell samples. This TCR was sampled from a male donor in good health and CMV-seronegative. Recombination linked TRBV28 to TRBJ2-7; 7 junctional bases match TRBD2. The specimen sequenced was PBMCs. In nucleotide form, the sequence is TGTGCCAGCAGTTGGGGGGGGTCCGAGCAGTACTTC. Translated, it gives CASSWGGSEQYF.